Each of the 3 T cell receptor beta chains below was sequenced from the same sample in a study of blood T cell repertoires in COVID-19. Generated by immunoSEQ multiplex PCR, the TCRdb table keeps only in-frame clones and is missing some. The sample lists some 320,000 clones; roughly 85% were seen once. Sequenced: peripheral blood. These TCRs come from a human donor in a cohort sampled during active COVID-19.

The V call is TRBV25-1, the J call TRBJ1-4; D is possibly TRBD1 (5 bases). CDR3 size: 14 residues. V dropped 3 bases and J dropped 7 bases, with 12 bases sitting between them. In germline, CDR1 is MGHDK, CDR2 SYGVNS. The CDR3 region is CASSDSQGGEKLFF. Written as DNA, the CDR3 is TGTGCCAGCAGTGACTCCCAGGGAGGTGAAAAACTGTTTTTT.

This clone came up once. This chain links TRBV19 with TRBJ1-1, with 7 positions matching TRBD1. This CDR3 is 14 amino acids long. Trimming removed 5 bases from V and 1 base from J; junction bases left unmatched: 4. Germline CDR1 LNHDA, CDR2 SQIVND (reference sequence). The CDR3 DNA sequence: TGTGCCAGTAGTCAACAGGGGAGGAACACTGAAGCTTTCTTT. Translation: CASSQQGRNTEAFF.

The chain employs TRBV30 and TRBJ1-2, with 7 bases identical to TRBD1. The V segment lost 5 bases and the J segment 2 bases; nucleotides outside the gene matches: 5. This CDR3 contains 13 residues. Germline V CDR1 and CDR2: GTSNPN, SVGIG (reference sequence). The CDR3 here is CAWGTATNYGYTF. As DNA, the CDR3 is TGTGCCTGGGGGACAGCGACAAACTATGGCTACACCTTC.